The clone carrying this T cell receptor (beta chain) was seen only once. Its antigen is not identified. The V gene lost 5 bases and the J gene lost 5 bases, with 10 bases spanning the gap. The CDR3 runs 13 residues. The germline V gene encodes CDR1 MDHEN and CDR2 SYDVKM. 13 Jbeta primers and 60 Vbeta primers were used for the PCR. The data were produced by immunoSEQ multiplex PCR, yet TCRdb's version contains in-frame clones alone and is incomplete. This table holds under 200,000 clones, roughly 86% found once. The data belong to a study of cytomegalovirus exposure and HLA in healthy donors. Study observations and caveats: Indistinguishability led to the exclusion of some V segments, TRBV6-2 and TRBV6-3 included.

The specimen sequenced was PBMCs. This receptor was taken from a man aged 35 to 55 in good health and CMV-seropositive. The chain combines TRBV28 with TRBJ1-3, with a possible D match to TRBD1 (5 bases). The CDR3 sequence is CASSGAGRNTIYF. Here the CDR3 DNA reads TGTGCCAGCAGTGGGGCAGGGAGAAACACCATATATTTT.